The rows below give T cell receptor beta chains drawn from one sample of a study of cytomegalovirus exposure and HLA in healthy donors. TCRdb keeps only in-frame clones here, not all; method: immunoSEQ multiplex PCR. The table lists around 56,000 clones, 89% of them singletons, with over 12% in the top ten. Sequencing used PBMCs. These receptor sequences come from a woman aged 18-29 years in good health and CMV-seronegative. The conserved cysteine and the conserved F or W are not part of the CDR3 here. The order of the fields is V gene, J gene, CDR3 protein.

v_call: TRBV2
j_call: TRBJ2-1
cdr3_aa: ASSEGGSFYNEQF

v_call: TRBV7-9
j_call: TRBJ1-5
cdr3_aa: ASSLGGPNQPQH

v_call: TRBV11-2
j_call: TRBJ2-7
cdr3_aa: ASSLVSGVSYEQY

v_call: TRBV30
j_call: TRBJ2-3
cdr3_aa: ACSRGADTQY

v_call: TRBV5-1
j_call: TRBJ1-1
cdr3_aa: ASSLDRVNTEAF

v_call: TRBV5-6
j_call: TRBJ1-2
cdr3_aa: ASSSTVLANYGYT

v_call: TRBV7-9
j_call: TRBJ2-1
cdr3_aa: ASGGGSGKGEQF

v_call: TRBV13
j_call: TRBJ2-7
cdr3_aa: ASSLGTNSYEQY

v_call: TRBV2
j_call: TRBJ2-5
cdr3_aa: ASRDGALPGQETQY

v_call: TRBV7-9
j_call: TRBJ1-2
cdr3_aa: ASSPGVTGGYT

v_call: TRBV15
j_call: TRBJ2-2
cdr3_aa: ATSRDSEQGGGELF

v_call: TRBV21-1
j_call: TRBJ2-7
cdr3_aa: ASPAGLFPYEQY

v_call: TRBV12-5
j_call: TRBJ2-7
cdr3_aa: ASGSAGLEQY

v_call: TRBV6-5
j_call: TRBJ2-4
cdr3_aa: ASSYSGQGDIQY

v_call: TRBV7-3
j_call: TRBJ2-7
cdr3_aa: ASSRRVVGATYEQY

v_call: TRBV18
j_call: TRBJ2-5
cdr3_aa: ASSRGQQETQY

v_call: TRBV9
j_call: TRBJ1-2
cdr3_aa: ASSGGDRFNYGYT

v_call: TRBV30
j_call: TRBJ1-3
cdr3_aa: AWSADRSTGNTIY

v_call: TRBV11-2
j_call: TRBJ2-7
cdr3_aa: ASSLDRGEQY

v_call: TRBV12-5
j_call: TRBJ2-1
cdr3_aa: ASGLEKGAYNEQF

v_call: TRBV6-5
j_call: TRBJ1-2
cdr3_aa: ASSYSQGAYGYT

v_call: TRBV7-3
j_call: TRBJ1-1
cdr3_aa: ASSTYLNTEAF